The clone carrying this T cell receptor beta chain came up many times. Germline V gene lookup returns CDR1 SGHVS and CDR2 FQNEAQ. The CDR3 consists of 17 residues. J gave up 5 bases and V 1 base, and 8 bases lay outside the gene matches. The data were taken from a study of T cells in Graves' hyperthyroidism and ophthalmopathy. TCR beta CDR3 regions were amplified from RNA. The HTBI primer set drove a first-round RT-PCR of the TCR CDR3. MiXCR was run by TCRdb on the multiplex PCR reads, yielding one entry per CDR3 protein. The sample lists hundreds of thousands of distinct CDR3 sequences, 20% to 25% occurring once.

The chain uses TRBV7-8 and TRBJ2-2; 9 nucleotides line up with TRBD2. Sequenced: blood. This clonotype was obtained from a man aged 25 to 40 with Graves' ophthalmopathy. CDR3 coding DNA: TGTGCCAGCAGCTTAGGTTTCCTAGCGGGAAAAACCGGGGAGCTGTTTTTT. Its translation: CASSLGFLAGKTGELFF.